This T cell receptor beta chain derives from a study of T cells in Graves' hyperthyroidism and ophthalmopathy. General observations from the study: Most clonotypes expanded in thyroid above 0.001 were likewise present in blood.

Amplification targeted TCR beta CDR3 regions from RNA transcripts. HTBI primers drove first-round RT-PCR of the TCR CDR3. Using its own MiXCR run on the multiplex PCR reads, TCRdb lists one record per CDR3 protein. The table has about 250,000 distinct CDR3 sequences, 20% to 25% seen once. Enrolled ophthalmopathy patients presented with a Clinical Activity Score of at least 3, a NOSPECS grade of at least 4, and disease duration under 3 months. This clonotype came up a few times. What it recognizes is unknown. The sequence came from a man between 25 and 39 years old with Graves' ophthalmopathy. The specimen was blood.

The CDR3 nucleotides are TGTGCCAGCAGCTTTACCGGGACTACGAACACCGGGGAGCTGTTTTTT. Its translation is CASSFTGTTNTGELFF. The rearrangement links TRBV7-2 to TRBJ2-2; TRBD2 matches 7 bases. The V gene's germline CDR1 is SGHTA and CDR2 FQGNSA. There are 16 residues in the CDR3. With V trimmed by 3 bases and J by 0 bases, 4 bases remained unmatched.